A single sample is the source of the 14 T cell receptor beta chains below, sequenced in a study of B cell selection in AIRE deficiency. Libraries were prepared by immunoSEQ multiplex PCR; TCRdb keeps only in-frame clonotypes and omits some of them. The sample consists of some 25,000 clones, around 95% of them appearing once. Conventional CD4 T cells were sorted as CD4+CD127+ cells. Sequenced: CD4+CD127+ conventional T cells sorted from PBMCs. The receptors derive from a human donor in good health.

Here the CDR3 reads CASSFQLAELSYEQYF. CDR3 nucleotides: TGTGCCAGCAGTTTCCAGCTAGCGGAGCTCTCCTACGAGCAGTACTTC. V usage is TRBV28 and J usage is TRBJ2-7; 7 bases match TRBD2. V lost 3 bases to trimming and J lost 0 bases; unmatched junction nucleotides: 8. Germline V CDR1 and CDR2: MDHEN, SYDVKM. There are 16 residues in the CDR3.

This clone occurred once. The rearrangement uses TRBV4-2 and TRBJ1-4; D is uncertain. The V gene lost 1 base and the J gene lost 7 bases, with 7 bases spanning the gap. The germline V gene has CDR1 LGHNA and CDR2 YNFKEQ. The CDR3 sequence is 13 residues long. The DNA for the CDR3 is TGTGCCAGCAGCCAAGCTATACGTGAAAAACTGTTTTTT. Translated, it gives CASSQAIREKLFF.

The chain has TRBV2 and TRBJ2-1; TRBD2 might be the D (6 bases). V lost 6 bases and J 0 bases, leaving 12 bases between the germline ends. The CDR3 is made up of 15 amino acids. CDR1 SNHLY and CDR2 FYNNEI come from the germline V gene. CDR3 protein: CASSVAESSYNEQFF. In DNA form, the CDR3 reads TGTGCCAGCAGCGTAGCGGAGAGCTCCTACAATGAGCAGTTCTTC. The entire variable domain, with the rest obtained from reference TRBV2 and TRBJ2-1, is as follows: EPEVTQTPSHQVTQMGQEVILRCVPISNHLYFYWYRQILGQKVEFLVSFYNNEISEKSEIFDDQFSVERPDGSNFTLKIRSTKLEDSAMYFCASSVAESSYNEQFFGPGTRLTVL.

The genes are TRBV7-9 and TRBJ1-1; no firm D call. Trimming took 3 bases from V and 3 from J, leaving 11 bases between them. Germline CDR1 is SEHNR and CDR2 is FQNEAQ (reference sequence). The CDR3 is 14 amino acids. This chain's CDR3 is CASSFVGRDTEAFF. CDR3 nucleotide sequence: TGTGCCAGCAGCTTCGTGGGTCGGGACACTGAAGCTTTCTTT.

The J gene is TRBJ2-3, the V gene TRBV28; 8 nucleotides match TRBD2. The CDR3 sequence is 14 residues long. The junction had 10 bases not matched to a gene; V was cut back by 6 bases and J by 8 bases. Germline CDR1 MDHEN, CDR2 SYDVKM. The CDR3 is CASSRRPGGPTQYF. For the CDR3, the DNA is TGTGCCAGCAGCCGAAGGCCGGGGGGGCCTACGCAGTATTTT.

The V call is TRBV29-1, the J call TRBJ2-7; D may be TRBD1 (6 bases). In germline, CDR1 is SQVTM, CDR2 ANQGSEA. The CDR3 spans 12 residues. V was trimmed by 5 bases and J by 2 bases, leaving 10 bases between them. CDR3: CSVRSGAYEQYF. CDR3 coding DNA: TGCAGCGTTCGATCAGGGGCCTACGAGCAGTACTTC.

The rearrangement uses TRBV6-5 and TRBJ1-2, with D perhaps matching TRBD1 (6 bases). This CDR3 has 14 amino acids. Deletions cut 6 bases from V and 5 bases from J, with 16 bases between. Germline lookup yields CDR1 MNHEY and CDR2 SVGAGI. The CDR3 nucleotides read TGTGCCAGCAGCGGCAAGGGGGGCCCGTATGGCTACACCTTC. Translated, it gives CASSGKGGPYGYTF.

V usage is TRBV7-2 and J usage is TRBJ2-7; possibly TRBD1 for D (6 bases). The V gene lost 4 bases and the J gene lost 1 base, with 11 bases spanning the gap. The germline gives CDR1 SGHTA, CDR2 FQGNSA. This CDR3 region has 14 residues. The CDR3 DNA follows: TGTGCCAGCAGCTCCAACAGGGCTTCCTACGAGCAGTACTTC. Protein product: CASSSNRASYEQYF. The whole variable domain, remainder taken from reference TRBV7-2 and TRBJ2-7, is GAGVSQSPSNKVTEKGKDVELRCDPISGHTALYWYRQSLGQGLEFLIYFQGNSAPDKSGLPSDRFSAERTGGSVSTLTIQRTQQEDSAVYLCASSSNRASYEQYFGPGTRLTVT.

The chain recombines TRBV5-1 with TRBJ2-3; maybe TRBD1 (5 bases). CDR3 length: 14 amino acids. Germline values: CDR1 SGHRS, CDR2 YFSETQ. Deletions cut 0 bases from V and 4 bases from J, with 9 bases between. For the CDR3, the DNA is TGCGCCAGCAGCTTGGCCGCAGGGTCAGATACGCAGTATTTT. Protein: CASSLAAGSDTQYF.

This chain connects TRBV19 to TRBJ1-5, with a weak D call TRBD1 (5 bases). The CDR3 runs to 15 residues. Looked up from germline, CDR1 is LNHDA and CDR2 is SQIVND (reference sequence). Trimming left V 9 bases short and J 0 bases short, with 15 bases between. CDR3 DNA sequence: TGTGCCAGCCGGACGACAGAATATAGCAATCAGCCCCAGCATTTT. As protein: CASRTTEYSNQPQHF.

This rearrangement joins TRBV29-1 to TRBJ2-5, with TRBD1 matching 10 bases. V lost 6 bases and J lost 4; bases outside the gene matches: 2. From germline, CDR1 is SQVTM and CDR2 ANQGSEA. The CDR3 covers 12 residues. The CDR3 sequence is CSVGQGGETQYF. The CDR3 DNA is TGCAGCGTCGGACAGGGGGGAGAGACCCAGTACTTC.

This chain connects TRBV5-4 to TRBJ1-2, with 7 positions matching TRBD1. V shed 3 bases and J 5 bases; nucleotides not matched to a gene: 4. Germline lookup yields CDR1 SGHNT and CDR2 YYREEE (reference sequence). The CDR3 has 13 residues. CDR3 region: CASSSGTEYGYTF. CDR3 nucleotides: TGTGCCAGCAGCTCCGGGACAGAATATGGCTACACCTTC.

The table lists this clone with a count of one. The CDR3 loop is CASSLASSGQETQYF. The CDR3 bases are TGTGCCAGCAGCTTAGCCTCAAGCGGGCAAGAGACCCAGTACTTC. This chain connects TRBV7-6 to TRBJ2-5, with TRBD2 as a possible D gene (6 bases). The V gene lost 0 bases and the J gene lost 2 bases, with 10 bases spanning the gap. Looked up from germline, CDR1 is SGHVS and CDR2 is FNYEAQ. CDR3 length equals 15 residues.

The chain couples TRBV28 to TRBJ2-7; TRBD2 aligns across 10 bases. Losses at the gene ends were 2 bases for V and 0 bases for J; bases not matched to a gene: 1. From germline, CDR1 is MDHEN and CDR2 SYDVKM. The CDR3 runs 15 residues. CDR3 DNA sequence: TGTGCCAGCAGTTTAACTAGCGGGGTCTCCTACGAGCAGTACTTC. The encoded protein is CASSLTSGVSYEQYF.